This T cell receptor (beta chain) appears in the sequencing data of a study of blood T cell repertoires in COVID-19. Study summary: Acute and convalescent COVID-19 specimens originated in the United States, Italy and Spain. PBMCs, B-cell-depleted T cells, or T cells provided the cDNA or gDNA that made up the material.

CDR3 length equals 16 residues. Germline V gene sequence: CDR1 MNHEY, CDR2 SVGEGT. The ends were cut back, 6 bases at V and 3 bases at J, with 21 bases in the middle. In the study's own analysis: Amplification from reference gene primers served as the basis for estimated nucleated cell counts. This table comes from immunoSEQ multiplex PCR, and its TCRdb copy is limited to in-frame clones, with some not included. V and J calls and clone size are as listed in that table; D and trimming were resolved from the DNA. The sample includes more than 130,000 clones, more than 70% of them seen just once. The receptor's source is a man in his fifties with active or convalescent COVID-19. The sequencing sample was made of peripheral blood. V usage is TRBV6-2 or TRBV6-3 and J usage is TRBJ2-7; D perhaps matches TRBD2 (6 bases). CDR3 nucleotide sequence: TGTGCCAGCAGCAATTTCCCGGGACTCGGAGGCTACGAGCAGTACTTC. It specifies CASSNFPGLGGYEQYF.